Listed here are 7 T cell receptor beta chains from one sample, sequenced in a study of OX40 agonist ivuxolimab in advanced cancers. Libraries were constructed by the immunoSEQ multiplex PCR assay. The table was pulled from immuneACCESS by TCRdb, which kept in-frame rearrangements only. Such tables lose some clones; where checked, under half of the loss comes from unresolved V genes, and the rest has no known cause. Counted in this sample were about 50,000 clones; more than 70% of them appeared once. Over 5% of the sample lies in the top ten. This material consisted of CD4+ or CD8+ T cells sorted from blood, taken in a trial of the OX40 agonist ivuxolimab. The receptors were gathered from an adult with an advanced solid tumor such as melanoma, head and neck, liver or kidney cancer.

The rearrangement uses TRBV19 and TRBJ1-4, with D possibly matching TRBD1 (5 bases). The CDR3 has 13 amino acids. CDR1 and CDR2 from the germline V gene are LNHDA and SQIVND (reference sequence). The ends were cut back, 6 bases at V and 8 bases at J, with 13 bases in the middle. CDR3 amino acids: CASRAGFGEKLFF. The CDR3, as DNA: TGTGCCAGTAGGGCAGGGTTCGGCGAAAAACTGTTTTTT. The variable domain in full, with the rest retrieved from reference TRBV19 and TRBJ1-4, is DGGITQSPKYLFRKEGQNVTLSCEQNLNHDAMYWYRQDPGQGLRLIYYSQIVNDFQKGDIAEGYSVSREKKESFPLTVTSAQKNPTAFYLCASRAGFGEKLFFGSGTQLSVL.

The table lists this clone with a few counts. The V gene is TRBV5-1, the J gene TRBJ2-1; 10 bases align to TRBD2. The V segment lost 2 bases and the J segment 9 bases; nucleotides outside the gene matches: 2. This CDR3 comprises 13 residues. Germline V gene lookup returns CDR1 SGHRS and CDR2 YFSETQ. The CDR3 here is CASSFSSGSEQFF. CDR3 bases: TGCGCCAGCAGCTTTTCTAGCGGGAGTGAGCAGTTCTTC.

The V call is TRBV27, the J call TRBJ2-7, with D tentatively TRBD1 (6 bases). This CDR3 has 14 residues. V was cut by 3 bases and J by 4 bases, with 13 bases left in between. CDR1 MNHEY and CDR2 SMNVEV come from the germline V gene (reference sequence). The CDR3 spells CASSFYPGDYEQYF. The CDR3 DNA sequence: TGTGCCAGCAGTTTTTACCCAGGGGATTACGAGCAGTACTTC.

The rearrangement uses TRBV6-7 and TRBJ2-7; 10 bases are a match to TRBD2. TRBV6-7 is given ORF status, its function remaining uncertain. V shed 7 bases, J shed 7 bases, and the junction held 13 bases outside the gene matches. The CDR3 loop spans 15 amino acids. CDR3 sequence (DNA): TGTGCCAGCAACCTTACGGGACTAGCGTTTGTTGAGCAGTACTTC. Amino acids: CASNLTGLAFVEQYF.

The chain employs TRBV7-6 and TRBJ2-1; perhaps D is TRBD1 or TRBD2 (5 bases each). Germline V gene lookup returns CDR1 SGHVS and CDR2 FNYEAQ. This CDR3 is built from 14 residues. The germline V and J ends were trimmed by 5 bases and 8 bases, with 16 bases remaining between them. The CDR3 loop reads CASSPGTPGDEQFF. CDR3 nucleotide sequence: TGTGCCAGCAGCCCTGGGACCCCAGGTGATGAGCAGTTCTTC.

This clone is medium-sized by share. The rearrangement uses TRBV19 and TRBJ2-7; the D is unclear. With 5 bases removed from V and 2 bases from J, the gap between germline ends came to 19 bases. Germline V gene data show CDR1 as LNHDA and CDR2 as SQIVND (reference sequence). This CDR3 has 16 residues. The CDR3 region has the DNA TGTGCCAGTAGTGATACCGATGAAGAAGATCCCTACGAGCAGTACTTC. This codes for CASSDTDEEDPYEQYF.

The genes are TRBV13 and TRBJ2-2; 10 nucleotides match TRBD2. This CDR3 has 16 amino acids. The germline gives CDR1 PRHDT, CDR2 FYEKMQ (reference sequence). Trimming at V came to 5 bases and at J to 3 bases, leaving 6 bases not matched to a gene. CDR3 bases: TGTGCCAGCAGCGAATTGACTAGCGGGTACACCGGGGAGCTGTTTTTT. Its translation is CASSELTSGYTGELFF.